This TCR beta chain was sequenced during a study of CD8 T cells in Susac syndrome (dated by TCRdb to the late 2010s). Notes on the research overall: Among the Susac syndrome patients who were sequenced, clinically active disease was present in six and clinical remission was observed in under ten. Clonality of the CD8+ T cell repertoire was compared between around 13 healthy donors, about 14 Susac syndrome patients and about 15 multiple sclerosis patients. At blood withdrawal, Susac syndrome patients were either therapy-naive, taking corticosteroids (in some cases with IVIg as well), or taking IVIg alone. The study used repertoire sequencing to test whether antigen drove CD8+ T cell activation and differentiation in Susac syndrome.

Overall results and qualifications from the work: Looking at Susac-specific public clones, the researchers identified around 15 in the total CD8+ repertoire and roughly 5 in the CD8+ TEMRA repertoire. The number of individuals in the TCR sequencing and HLA analysis was acknowledged as relatively small. Susac syndrome CD8+ repertoires showed clonal expansion, highest in CD8+ TEMRA cells and greater in clinically active than remitting patients.

RNA was extracted using the RNeasy kit, and roughly 0.45 to 1 microgram was reverse transcribed with random hexamers. The immunoSEQ multiplex PCR assay, covering 54 Vbeta and 13 Jbeta segments, was used to amplify TCR beta CDR3 regions. Bias from PCR amplification was corrected by using a synthetic template baseline for primer optimization and for computational correction. The source study handled its data this way. Reads were annotated to V, D and J genes according to IMGT and were analyzed with immunoSEQ Analyzer, with only productive sequences retained. Clonality was computed as one minus Shannon entropy normalized by log2 of the number of productive unique sequences. Public and private clones were assessed among the 100 most prevalent clones of each patient and control. A clone was defined as Susac-specific if it was absent from the healthy and MS cohorts, from 1052 published viral clones and from other ImmuneACCESS disease sequences. TCRdb cleaned the public reads at Q25 with fastp, built clones with MiXCR and kept in-frame beta chains. Entries are consolidated by CDR3 protein sequence, retaining the most common genes and DNA. None of the V and J calls come from the authors' own analysis; TCRdb made them. Present in this sample are fewer than 85,000 distinct CDR3 sequences, approximately 95% of which were seen just once. The ten biggest clones cover 0.5% to 0.65% of the sample.

Peripheral blood CD8+ and CD4+ T cells from healthy donors, Susac syndrome patients and multiple sclerosis patients were profiled by high-throughput TCR beta sequencing. The Susac syndrome patients fulfilled recently defined diagnostic criteria for definite or probable disease. Bulk CD8+ and CD4+ T cells were purified magnetically by negative isolation, whereas CD8+ TEMRA cells were enriched by FACS. Blood was drawn into EDTA tubes, processed within 24 hours, and PBMCs were isolated by density gradient centrifugation. PBMCs destined for TCR sequencing were cryopreserved in liquid nitrogen and later thawed in a 37 °C water bath. Purity of sorted or isolated CD4+, CD8+ and CD8+ TEMRA cells was at least 90%. Trimming removed 0 bases from V and 1 base from J; the gene matches leave 3 bases unexplained. CDR1 and CDR2 are read off the germline V gene as LGHNT and FRNRAP. The CDR3 holds 16 amino acids from the cysteine to the phenylalanine. Kept here is only the CDR3 DNA, which spans 48 bases and is read in frame from base 1.

A note on this clonotype: The specificity of this receptor is unknown. There are no base qualities to consult, and no much larger clone falls within one base.

The source is a human donor with Susac syndrome. Sequencing was done on a sample of CD8+ T cells from PBMCs. The receptor chain draws on TRBV12-5 and TRBJ1-3; TRBD1 aligns with 7 central bases. The nucleotides read TGTGCTAGTGGTTTGGTAGGGACAGAGTCTGGAAACACCATATATTTT. This codes for CASGLVGTESGNTIYF.